Sequencing of this T cell receptor beta chain was carried out in a study of cytomegalovirus exposure and HLA in healthy donors. The CDR3 totals 15 residues. The trim removed 5 bases at V and 7 bases at J, leaving 14 bases unmatched. The germline V gene has CDR1 SGHAT and CDR2 FQNNGV. This clone has only a few counts. Use of 60 Vbeta and 13 Jbeta primers characterized the PCR. Clones were sequenced by immunoSEQ multiplex PCR, and TCRdb holds only the in-frame ones, with some missing. The table shows 150,000 or so clones, with roughly 78% occurring only once. Sequencing was carried out using PBMCs. V usage is TRBV11-2 and J usage is TRBJ2-7; 7 nucleotides agree with TRBD1. This sequence was found in a man between 35 and 55 years old in good health and CMV-seropositive. CDR3 sequence: CASSPMATGRREQYF. Here the CDR3 DNA reads TGTGCCAGCAGCCCTATGGCGACAGGGCGTCGGGAGCAGTACTTC.